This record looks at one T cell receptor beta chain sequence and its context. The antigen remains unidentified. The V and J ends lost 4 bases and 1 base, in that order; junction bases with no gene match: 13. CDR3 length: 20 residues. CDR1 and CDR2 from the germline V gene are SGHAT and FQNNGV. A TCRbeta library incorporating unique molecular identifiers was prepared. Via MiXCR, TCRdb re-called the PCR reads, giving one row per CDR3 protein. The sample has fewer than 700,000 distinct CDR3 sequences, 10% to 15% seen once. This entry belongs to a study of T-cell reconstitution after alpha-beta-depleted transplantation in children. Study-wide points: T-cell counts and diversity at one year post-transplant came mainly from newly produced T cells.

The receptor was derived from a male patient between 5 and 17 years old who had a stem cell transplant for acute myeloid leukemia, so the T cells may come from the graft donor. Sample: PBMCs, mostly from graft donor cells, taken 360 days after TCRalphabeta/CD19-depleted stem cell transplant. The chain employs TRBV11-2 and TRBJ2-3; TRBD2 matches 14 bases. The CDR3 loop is CASSSTSGRALGWGTDTQYF. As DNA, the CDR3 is TGTGCCAGCAGCTCGACTAGCGGGAGGGCGCTAGGATGGGGCACAGATACGCAGTATTTT.